This entry lists 13 T cell receptor beta chains sequenced from one sample in a study of cytomegalovirus exposure and HLA in healthy donors. PCR used 60 Vbeta primers and 13 Jbeta primers. Sequencing was performed with immunoSEQ multiplex PCR; in TCRdb, only in-frame clones are kept and a portion is missing. This repertoire shows under 110,000 clones, approximately 71% found once; its top ten account for around 2.5%. Sequences were obtained from PBMCs. These TCRs come from a man aged 35-49 years in good health and CMV-seronegative.

About this clone: The germline gene is not matched at one end of the junction; a read error may be the cause. This CDR3 is CASSFYRVYGQYF. In DNA, the CDR3 is TGTGCCAGCAGCTTTTACAGGGTTTACGGGCAGTACTTC. The chain is built from TRBV5-8 and TRBJ2-7; possible D gene TRBD1, 6 bases. CDR1 is SGHTS, CDR2 YDEGEE, per germline. The CDR3 covers 13 residues.

In its sample, this clone was seen a few times. The chain joins TRBV5-4 to TRBJ2-2; a possible D gene is TRBD1 (5 bases). The V end was cut by 4 bases, the J end by 0 bases, with 13 bases between. This CDR3 is built from 16 residues. CDR1 and CDR2 (germline): SGHNT, YYREEE (reference sequence). Here the CDR3 reads CASSPRSGSNTGELFF. CDR3 in DNA: TGTGCCAGCAGCCCCCGGTCAGGGTCGAACACCGGGGAGCTGTTTTTT.

The rearrangement joins TRBV6-6 to TRBJ2-5; the match to TRBD2 covers 7 bases. The germline V gene has CDR1 MNHNY and CDR2 SVGAGI (reference sequence). The trim removed 2 bases at V and 5 bases at J, leaving 2 bases unmatched. The CDR3 has 13 residues. CDR3 sequence (DNA): TGTGCCAGCAGTTACACCGGGGGGGAGACCCAGTACTTC. Translation: CASSYTGGETQYF.

This clone is a singleton in its sample. The gene calls are TRBV7-9 and TRBJ2-6, with D possibly matching TRBD2 (6 bases). V lost 9 bases to trimming and J lost 3 bases, with 18 bases between them. Germline loops: CDR1 SEHNR, CDR2 FQNEAQ (reference sequence). CDR3 length: 16 amino acids. CDR3 sequence: CARSFPGGSGANVLTF. In DNA, the CDR3 is TGTGCCAGGAGTTTCCCCGGGGGTAGTGGGGCCAACGTCCTGACTTTC.

As DNA, the CDR3 is TGTGCCAGCAGCCCAACCAGGGGAGAGACCCAGTACTTC. Translating it yields CASSPTRGETQYF. This chain links TRBV7-6 with TRBJ2-5; a possible D gene is TRBD1 (6 bases). This CDR3 comprises 13 residues. Trimming shortened V by 5 bases and J by 4 bases, and 11 bases separated the two germline ends. CDR1 and CDR2 (germline): SGHVS, FNYEAQ.

The DNA of the CDR3 is TGTGCCAGCAGTTACGGGACAGGGATTGGACATCAGCCCCAGCATTTT. It codes for CASSYGTGIGHQPQHF. This rearrangement joins TRBV6-6 to TRBJ1-5, with 9 bases lining up with TRBD1. V was clipped by 2 bases and J by 5 bases; unmatched bases: 7. Looked up from germline, CDR1 is MNHNY and CDR2 is SVGAGI (reference sequence). CDR3 size: 16 residues.

This rearrangement joins TRBV2 to TRBJ2-7, with TRBD1 matching over 9 bases. The junction had 13 bases not matched to a gene; V was cut back by 7 bases and J by 6 bases. Germline V lookup: CDR1 SNHLY, CDR2 FYNNEI. This CDR3 has 15 amino acids. CDR3 protein: CASKLGQGLYCEQYF. CDR3 bases: TGTGCCAGCAAACTGGGACAGGGACTTTACTGCGAGCAGTACTTC.

In its sample, this clone was seen once. The chain is built from TRBV6-6 and TRBJ2-5; D perhaps matches TRBD1 (6 bases). Trimming removed 1 base from V and 4 bases from J, with 13 bases in between. CDR3 length: 15 residues. Germline V lookup: CDR1 MNHNY, CDR2 SVGAGI (reference sequence). The CDR3 region is CASSYFQDSRETQYF. The CDR3 DNA reads as TGTGCCAGCAGTTACTTCCAGGACAGTCGAGAGACCCAGTACTTC.

The chain combines TRBV9 with TRBJ2-2; the match to TRBD2 covers 7 bases. CDR1 is SGDLS, CDR2 YYNGEE, per germline. The CDR3 is 14 amino acids. V lost 1 base to trimming and J lost 5 bases; unmatched junction nucleotides: 2. The CDR3 DNA reads as TGTGCCAGCAGCGTACTTAGCGGGACCGGGGAGCTGTTTTTT. This sequence encodes CASSVLSGTGELFF.

The chain recombines TRBV7-8 with TRBJ1-2; D uncertain. Germline values: CDR1 SGHVS, CDR2 FQNEAQ. V was trimmed by 1 base and J by 6 bases, leaving 18 bases between them. This CDR3 has 16 residues. CDR3 in DNA: TGTGCCAGCAGCTTAGAGTGGTCACTCAGGAGGAATGGCTACACCTTC. It encodes CASSLEWSLRRNGYTF.

Comment on this clone: Relative to the germline gene, one junction end is altered; a read error may explain this. This sample includes further DNA sequences coding for the same CDR3. The V call is TRBV11-2, the J call TRBJ2-5; D unclear. CDR1 and CDR2 (germline): SGHAT, FQNNGV. There are 12 residues in the CDR3. CDR3 DNA: TGCGCCAGCAGCCCATACCAGGAGACCCAGTACTTC. It is translated as CASSPYQETQYF. Supplemented by reference TRBV11-2 and TRBJ2-5, the full variable domain reads EAGVAQSPRYKIIEKRQSVAFWCNPISGHATLYWYQQILGQGPKLLIQFQNNGVVDDSQLPKDRFSAERLKGVDSTLKIQPAKLEDSAVYLCASSPYQETQYFGPGTRLLVL.

V gene TRBV19 combines with J gene TRBJ2-5; TRBD1 aligns across 7 bases. CDR3 length: 15 residues. Trimming cost V 5 bases and J 7 bases; bases outside gene matches: 13. The germline gives CDR1 LNHDA, CDR2 SQIVND (reference sequence). The CDR3: CASSEQGVAGGTQYF. CDR3 nucleotide sequence: TGTGCCAGTAGTGAGCAGGGGGTCGCTGGAGGGACCCAGTACTTC.

The count of this clone is one. V is TRBV6-6 and J is TRBJ1-4, with TRBD1 as a possible D gene (6 bases). V shed 0 bases and J shed 4 bases, with 6 bases lying between them. The CDR3 is 14 amino acids. Germline CDR1 reads MNHNY; CDR2 reads SVGAGI (reference sequence). In DNA, the CDR3 is TGTGCCAGCAGTTACTCAGGGGGTAATGAAAAACTGTTTTTT. Residues: CASSYSGGNEKLFF.